This T cell receptor (beta chain) was recorded in a study of shared clonotypes between healthy human individuals. Only in-frame clones appear in the TCRdb table, and some are missing; sequencing was by immunoSEQ multiplex PCR. The sample shows some 320,000 clones, around 86% of them seen only once. As concerns this clone: Its antigen is unknown.

Pooled CD45RO+ cells and CCR7-negative CD45RA+ TemRA cells made up CD8 memory. Regarding the study as a whole: Among donors, the sharing of clonotypes was expected to be influenced by sequencing depth. Depth was large, yet rarefaction showed that sorted-subset sequencing was incomplete.

The CDR3 has 14 residues. The junction had 1 base not matched to a gene; V was cut back by 3 bases and J by 2 bases. Germline V CDR1 and CDR2: MNHEY, SMNVEV (reference sequence). This chain uses TRBV27 with TRBJ2-1; TRBD2 agrees at 7 bases. This sequence was found in a man younger than 30 in good health. Sequenced sample: memory CD8+ T cells sorted from blood. As for subset: CD45RO+ cells pooled with CCR7-negative TemRA cells. CDR3 sequence reads: CASSFGGAYNEQFF. The DNA for the CDR3 is TGTGCCAGCAGTTTTGGGGGGGCCTACAATGAGCAGTTCTTC.